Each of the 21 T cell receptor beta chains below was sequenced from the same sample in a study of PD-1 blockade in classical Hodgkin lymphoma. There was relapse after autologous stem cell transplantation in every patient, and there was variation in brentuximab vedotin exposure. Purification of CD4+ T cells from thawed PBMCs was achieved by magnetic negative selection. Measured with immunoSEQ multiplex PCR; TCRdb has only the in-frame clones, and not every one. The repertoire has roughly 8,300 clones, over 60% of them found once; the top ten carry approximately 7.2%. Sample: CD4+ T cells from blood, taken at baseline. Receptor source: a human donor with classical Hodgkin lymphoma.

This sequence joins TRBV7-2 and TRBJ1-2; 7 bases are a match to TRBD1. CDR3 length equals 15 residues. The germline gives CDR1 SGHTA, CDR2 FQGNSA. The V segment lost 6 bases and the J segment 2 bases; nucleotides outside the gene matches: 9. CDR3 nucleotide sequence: TGTGCCAGCAGTTACAGGACAGGACCAAACTATGGCTACACCTTC. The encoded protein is CASSYRTGPNYGYTF.

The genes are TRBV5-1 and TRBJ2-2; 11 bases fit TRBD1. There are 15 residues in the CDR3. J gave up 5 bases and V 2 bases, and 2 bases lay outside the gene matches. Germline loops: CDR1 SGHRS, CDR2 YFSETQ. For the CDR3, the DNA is TGCGCCAGCAGCTTCGGGACAGGGGGGACCGGGGAGCTGTTTTTT. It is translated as CASSFGTGGTGELFF.

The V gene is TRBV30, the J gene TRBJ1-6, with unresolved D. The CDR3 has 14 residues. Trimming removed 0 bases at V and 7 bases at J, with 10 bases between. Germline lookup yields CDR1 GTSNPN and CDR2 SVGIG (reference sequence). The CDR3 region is CAWSVGLGNSPLHF. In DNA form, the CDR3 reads TGTGCCTGGAGTGTAGGCTTGGGAAATTCACCCCTCCACTTT. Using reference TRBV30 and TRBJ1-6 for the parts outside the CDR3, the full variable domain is SQTIHQWPATLVQPVGSPLSLECTVEGTSNPNLYWYRQAAGRGLQLLFYSVGIGQISSEVPQNLSASRPQDRQFILSSKKLLLSDSGFYLCAWSVGLGNSPLHFGNGTRLTVT.

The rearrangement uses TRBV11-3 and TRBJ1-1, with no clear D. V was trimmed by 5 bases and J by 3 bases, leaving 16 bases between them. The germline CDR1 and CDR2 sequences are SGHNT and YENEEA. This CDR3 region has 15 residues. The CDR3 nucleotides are TGTGCCAGCAGCCCTGGCGGCCCAGGTCACACTGAAGCTTTCTTT. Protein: CASSPGGPGHTEAFF.

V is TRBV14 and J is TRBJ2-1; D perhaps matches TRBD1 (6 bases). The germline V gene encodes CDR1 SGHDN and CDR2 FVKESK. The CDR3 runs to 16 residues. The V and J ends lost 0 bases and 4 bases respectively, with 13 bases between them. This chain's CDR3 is CASSQDSGQIYNEQFF. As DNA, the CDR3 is TGTGCCAGCAGCCAAGACTCGGGACAAATATACAATGAGCAGTTCTTC.

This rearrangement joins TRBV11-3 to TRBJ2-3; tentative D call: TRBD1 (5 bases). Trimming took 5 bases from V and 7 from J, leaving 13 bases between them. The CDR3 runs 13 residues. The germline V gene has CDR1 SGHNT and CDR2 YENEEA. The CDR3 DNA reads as TGTGCCAGCAGCACATCAGGGCTTTATACGCAGTATTTT. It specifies CASSTSGLYTQYF.

The DNA for the CDR3 is TGTGCCAGCAGCGAGGACAGCTCTGGGGCCAACGTCCTGACTTTC. Translated, it gives CASSEDSSGANVLTF. The V and J genes are TRBV7-2 and TRBJ2-6, with a tentative D call TRBD1 (6 bases). Germline V gene data show CDR1 as SGHTA and CDR2 as FQGNSA. CDR3 length: 15 amino acids. Trimming pared 5 bases from V and 0 bases from J, leaving 8 bases between.

The CDR3 DNA reads TGTGCCAGCAGCTCCCCGGACAGGGTGGTCAACGAGCAGTACTTC. Residues: CASSSPDRVVNEQYF. The J gene is TRBJ2-7, the V gene TRBV11-2, with 8 positions matching TRBD1. J was trimmed by 5 bases and V by 4 bases; bases with no gene match: 10. This CDR3 has 15 residues. Germline V gene sequence: CDR1 SGHAT, CDR2 FQNNGV.

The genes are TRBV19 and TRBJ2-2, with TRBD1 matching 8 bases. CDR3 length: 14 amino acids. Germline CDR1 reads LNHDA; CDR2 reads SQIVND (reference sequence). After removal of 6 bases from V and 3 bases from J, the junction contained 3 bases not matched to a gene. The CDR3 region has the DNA TGTGCCAGTAGATCGGGACAGGACACCGGGGAGCTGTTTTTT. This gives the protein CASRSGQDTGELFF.

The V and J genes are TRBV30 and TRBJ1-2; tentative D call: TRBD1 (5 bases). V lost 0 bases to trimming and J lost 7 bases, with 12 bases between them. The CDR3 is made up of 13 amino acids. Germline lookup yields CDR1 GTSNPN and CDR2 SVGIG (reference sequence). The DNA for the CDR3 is TGTGCCTGGAGTGTATTTCAGGGCGGTGGCTACACCTTC. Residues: CAWSVFQGGGYTF. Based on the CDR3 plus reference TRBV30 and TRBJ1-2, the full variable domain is SQTIHQWPATLVQPVGSPLSLECTVEGTSNPNLYWYRQAAGRGLQLLFYSVGIGQISSEVPQNLSASRPQDRQFILSSKKLLLSDSGFYLCAWSVFQGGGYTFGSGTRLTVV.

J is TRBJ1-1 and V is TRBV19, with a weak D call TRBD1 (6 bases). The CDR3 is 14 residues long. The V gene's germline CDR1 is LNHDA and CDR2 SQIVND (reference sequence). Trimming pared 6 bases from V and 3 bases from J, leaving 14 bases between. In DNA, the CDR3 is TGTGCCAGTAGGGCAGGGGTGGTGGACACTGAAGCTTTCTTT. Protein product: CASRAGVVDTEAFF. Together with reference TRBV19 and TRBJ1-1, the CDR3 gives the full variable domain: DGGITQSPKYLFRKEGQNVTLSCEQNLNHDAMYWYRQDPGQGLRLIYYSQIVNDFQKGDIAEGYSVSREKKESFPLTVTSAQKNPTAFYLCASRAGVVDTEAFFGQGTRLTVV.

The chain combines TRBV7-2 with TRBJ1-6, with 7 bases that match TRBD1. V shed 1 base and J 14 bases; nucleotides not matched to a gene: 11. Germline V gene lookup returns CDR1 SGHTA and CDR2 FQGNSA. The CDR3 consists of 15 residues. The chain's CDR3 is CASSLDGSGGRTLHF. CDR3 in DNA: TGTGCCAGCAGCTTAGATGGGTCAGGGGGGCGGACCCTCCACTTT.

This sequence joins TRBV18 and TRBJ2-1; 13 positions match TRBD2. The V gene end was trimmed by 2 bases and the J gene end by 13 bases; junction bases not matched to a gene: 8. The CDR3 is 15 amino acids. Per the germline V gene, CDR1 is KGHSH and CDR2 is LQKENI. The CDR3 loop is CASSPGLAGAFSQFF. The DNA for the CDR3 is TGTGCCAGCTCACCAGGACTAGCGGGGGCGTTCTCTCAGTTCTTC.

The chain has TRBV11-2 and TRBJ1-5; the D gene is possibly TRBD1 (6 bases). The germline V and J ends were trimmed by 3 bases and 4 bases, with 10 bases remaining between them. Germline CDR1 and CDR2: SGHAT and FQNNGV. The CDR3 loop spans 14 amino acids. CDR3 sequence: CASSLGGPNQPQHF. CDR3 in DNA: TGTGCCAGCAGCTTGGGGGGCCCTAATCAGCCCCAGCATTTT.

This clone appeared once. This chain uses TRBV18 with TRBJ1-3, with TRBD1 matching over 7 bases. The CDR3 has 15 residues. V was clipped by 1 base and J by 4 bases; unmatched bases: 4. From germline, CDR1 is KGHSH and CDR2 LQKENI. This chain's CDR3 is CASSPRSGQGNTIYF. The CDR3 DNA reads TGTGCCAGCTCACCACGGTCGGGACAGGGAAACACCATATATTTT.

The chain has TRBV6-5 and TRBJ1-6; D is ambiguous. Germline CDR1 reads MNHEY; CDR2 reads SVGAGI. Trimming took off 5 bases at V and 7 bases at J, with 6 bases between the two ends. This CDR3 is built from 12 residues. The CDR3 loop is CASSPPNSPLHF. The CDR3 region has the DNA TGTGCCAGCAGTCCACCCAATTCACCCCTCCACTTT.

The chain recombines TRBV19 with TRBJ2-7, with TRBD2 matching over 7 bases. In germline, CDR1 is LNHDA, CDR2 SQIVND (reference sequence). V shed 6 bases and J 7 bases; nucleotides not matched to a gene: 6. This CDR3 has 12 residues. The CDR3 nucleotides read TGTGCCAGTAGACAGGCAGCGGGGGAGCAGTACTTC. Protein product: CASRQAAGEQYF.

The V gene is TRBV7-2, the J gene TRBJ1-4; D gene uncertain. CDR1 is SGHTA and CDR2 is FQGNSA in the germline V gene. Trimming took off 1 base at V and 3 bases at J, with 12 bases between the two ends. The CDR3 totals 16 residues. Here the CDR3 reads CASSLVGRVANEKLFF. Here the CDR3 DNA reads TGTGCCAGCAGCTTAGTAGGGAGGGTAGCTAATGAAAAACTGTTTTTT.

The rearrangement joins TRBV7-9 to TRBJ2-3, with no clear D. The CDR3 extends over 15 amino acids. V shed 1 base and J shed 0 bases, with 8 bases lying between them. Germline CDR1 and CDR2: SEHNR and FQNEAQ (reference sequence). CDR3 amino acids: CASSLGWASTDTQYF. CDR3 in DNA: TGTGCCAGCAGCTTAGGATGGGCTAGCACAGATACGCAGTATTTT. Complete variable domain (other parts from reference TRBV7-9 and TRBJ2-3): DTGVSQNPRHKITKRGQNVTFRCDPISEHNRLYWYRQTLGQGPEFLTYFQNEAQLEKSRLLSDRFSAERPKGSFSTLEIQRTEQGDSAMYLCASSLGWASTDTQYFGPGTRLTVL.

The CDR3 nucleotides read TGCGCCAGCAGCCAAGAACAGGCGTACGAGCAGTACTTC. It yields the protein CASSQEQAYEQYF. The chain has TRBV4-1 and TRBJ2-7; the D gene is possibly TRBD1 (5 bases). The length of the CDR3 is 13 residues. Trimming took off 0 bases at V and 4 bases at J, with 7 bases between the two ends. Germline CDR1 MGHRA, CDR2 YSYEKL.

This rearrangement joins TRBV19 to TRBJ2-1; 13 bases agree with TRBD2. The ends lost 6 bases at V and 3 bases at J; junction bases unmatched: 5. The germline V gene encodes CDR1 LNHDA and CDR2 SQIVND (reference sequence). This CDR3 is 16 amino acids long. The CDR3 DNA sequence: TGTGCCAGTAGCTGGACTAGCGGGAGCTTCTACAATGAGCAGTTCTTC. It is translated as CASSWTSGSFYNEQFF.